The table lists the clone carrying this T cell receptor beta chain with a count of one. Its antigen is still unknown. The same CDR3 also results from other DNA sequences found in this sample. It was with 60 Vbeta and 13 Jbeta primers that the PCR ran. Profiling relied on immunoSEQ multiplex PCR, and the TCRdb table lists in-frame clones only, not all of them. This sample has some 77,000 clones, with 80% found just once. This sample is drawn from a study of cytomegalovirus exposure and HLA in healthy donors. About the research overall: Early on, a data release was issued that held some 85 million unique TCRs from HLA-typed donors. Study outcomes and limitations: The study listed approximately 170 cytomegalovirus-associated TCR beta chains. The productive fraction for most TCR beta V segments was about 87% or about 30% in an earlier analysis.

The CDR3 runs 14 residues. V was trimmed by 0 bases and J by 0 bases, leaving 5 bases between them. Per the germline V gene, CDR1 is SGHNT and CDR2 is YYREEE (reference sequence). The sample consisted of PBMCs. V and J are TRBV5-4 and TRBJ2-3, with D perhaps matching TRBD2 (5 bases). This clonotype was sampled from a man aged 45 to 65 in good health and CMV-seropositive. The CDR3 nucleotides are TGTGCCAGCAGCTTGGCGGGGAGCACAGATACGCAGTATTTT. Protein product: CASSLAGSTDTQYF.